One T cell receptor beta chain is described in this entry. The sample originates from a study of regulatory and conventional T cells in RAG deficiency. Produced via immunoSEQ multiplex PCR; TCRdb's table is partial and in-frame only. The table has 32,000 or so clones, around nine tenths seen once. The CDR3 totals 14 residues. In germline, CDR1 is MGHRA, CDR2 YSYEKL. Germline trimming cut 3 bases from V and 5 bases from J; bases unmatched to any gene: 4. The same data also contributed to another study, on regulatory T cells. From that study: The PCR used 52 TRBV and 13 TRBJ primers.

Specimen: CD8+ T cells sorted from blood. The chain has TRBV4-1 and TRBJ2-1, with 7 bases identical to TRBD1. This clonotype originated in a human donor in good health. CDR3 region: CASSQDGTDNEQFF. CDR3 sequence (DNA): TGCGCCAGCAGCCAGGACGGGACAGACAATGAGCAGTTCTTC.